A selection of T cell receptor beta chains follows, all from one sample in a study of human T cells and chemical hapten exposure. TCRdb recomputed calls from the RACE reads with MiXCR, one row per CDR3 protein. The sample shows over 300,000 distinct CDR3 sequences, roughly 4.6% of them seen only once. The material was whole blood, obtained in connection with sensitization to the hapten diphenylcyclopropenone (DPC). The receptors shown here come from a woman between 45 and 60 years old with alopecia areata. Some clones in this sample may be carry-over from other donors' samples. Each CDR3 is given with its conserved first and last residue. The D gene is left open where the match is weak. Clone size, where shown, is once, few, many, or a class for clones that have expanded.

D gene,V gene,J gene,clone size,CDR3 protein,CDR3 DNA
TRBD1,TRBV18,TRBJ1-2,.,CASSPSRGRDIGGYTF,TGTGCCAGCTCACCAAGCAGGGGGCGAGATATTGGTGGCTACACCTTC
.,TRBV12-3/TRBV12-4,TRBJ2-3,.,CASSDTAGHPYF,TGTGCCAGCAGTGATACCGCCGGCCATCCCTATTTT
TRBD2,TRBV5-4,TRBJ2-3,few,CASSLGASGKTDTQYF,TGTGCCAGCAGCTTGGGAGCTAGCGGGAAAACAGATACGCAGTATTTT
.,TRBV10-3,TRBJ2-4,many,CAISEPGGTAKNIQYF,TGTGCCATCAGTGAACCAGGGGGGACTGCCAAAAACATTCAGTACTTC
.,TRBV6-6,TRBJ2-1,many,CASGSNEQFF,TGTGCCAGCGGGTCCAATGAGCAGTTCTTC
.,TRBV20-1,TRBJ2-2,many,CSARAGQLENTGELFF,TGCAGTGCTAGGGCGGGACAGCTGGAAAACACCGGGGAGCTGTTTTTT
TRBD1,TRBV7-8,TRBJ1-1,.,CASSPRQGTMNTEAFF,TGTGCCAGCAGCCCCCGACAGGGGACTATGAACACTGAAGCTTTCTTT
.,TRBV11-2,TRBJ2-4,many,CASSLEVGRGNIQYF,TGTGCCAGCAGCTTAGAGGTGGGGCGGGGAAACATTCAGTACTTC
TRBD1,TRBV5-5,TRBJ1-5,many,CASSPWPGQGSQPQHF,TGTGCCAGCAGCCCCTGGCCCGGACAGGGGAGTCAGCCCCAGCATTTT
.,TRBV28,TRBJ1-1,many,CASKGRGGMNTEAFF,TGTGCCAGCAAAGGCAGGGGCGGGATGAACACTGAAGCTTTCTTT
.,TRBV25-1,TRBJ1-2,many,CASSESHSIQSGYTF,TGTGCCAGCAGTGAATCCCATTCAATCCAAAGCGGCTACACCTTC
.,TRBV12-3/TRBV12-4,TRBJ2-1,many,CASSIYRGGEQFF,TGTGCCAGCAGTATATACAGGGGGGGTGAGCAGTTCTTC
.,TRBV13,TRBJ1-1,.,CASSLEGRGTEAFF,TGTGCCAGCAGCTTAGAGGGCAGGGGCACTGAAGCTTTCTTT
.,TRBV6-1,TRBJ2-6,.,CAGRALGANVLTF,TGTGCCGGGCGGGCCCTGGGGGCCAACGTCCTGACTTTC
.,TRBV11-2,TRBJ2-5,.,CASSLVWVGETQYF,TGTGCCAGCAGCTTAGTATGGGTCGGGGAGACCCAGTACTTC